Each of the 10 T cell receptor beta chains below was sequenced from the same sample in a study of CD8+CD57+ T cells in acquired aplastic anemia. Genomic DNA, serving as template, underwent TCR beta VDJ and CDR3 profiling. One entry per CDR3 protein results from TCRdb running MiXCR on the reads. Among 200,000 to 250,000 distinct CDR3 sequences, over 60% were seen once, and the ten largest hold approximately 30%. Material for sequencing was sorted CD4+, CD8+, or CD8+CD57+ T cells (not recorded which) from PBMCs. The receptors come from a human donor in good health.

On this clonotype itself: Germline is not matched at one junction end, which may reflect a read error. This chain uses TRBV9 with TRBJ2-7; D may be TRBD1 (7 bases). Germline loops: CDR1 SGDLS, CDR2 YYNGEE. This CDR3 is built from 14 residues. CDR3 sequence (DNA): TGTGCCAGCAGCGGATGTACAGGGGAGGACGAGCCGTACTTC. It encodes CASSGCTGEDEPYF.

This rearrangement joins TRBV15 to TRBJ2-5; 8 bases match TRBD2. Germline V lookup: CDR1 LNHNV, CDR2 YYDKDF (reference sequence). The CDR3 sequence is 15 residues long. Germline trimming cut 0 bases from V and 4 bases from J; bases unmatched to any gene: 4. The CDR3 sequence: CATSRDRGGGETQYF. The CDR3 DNA reads as TGTGCCACCAGCAGAGATCGGGGGGGCGGAGAGACCCAGTACTTC. The complete variable domain, with remaining parts taken from reference TRBV15 and TRBJ2-5, reads DAMVIQNPRYQVTQFGKPVTLSCSQTLNHNVMYWYQQKSSQAPKLLFHYYDKDFNNEADTPDNFQSRRPNTSFCFLDIRSPGLGDTAMYLCATSRDRGGGETQYFGPGTRLLVL.

This clonotype was seen a few times. CDR3 in amino acids: CASSSVLDLWNEQYF. The CDR3 DNA follows: TGTGCCAGCAGCTCCGTGTTGGACCTATGGAACGAGCAGTACTTC. V is TRBV7-9 and J is TRBJ2-7, with D unclear. V lost 4 bases to trimming and J lost 5 bases, with 18 bases between them. The CDR3 totals 15 residues. Germline-derived CDR1 and CDR2 are SEHNR and FQNEAQ (reference sequence).

This chain uses TRBV6-2 or TRBV6-3 with TRBJ2-5; D possibly corresponds to TRBD2 (6 bases). V dropped 5 bases and J dropped 4 bases, with 20 bases sitting between them. The CDR3 runs 16 residues. Germline V lookup: CDR1 MNHEY, CDR2 SVGEGT. The CDR3 protein is CASSLPTGGTRETQYF. CDR3 sequence (DNA): TGTGCCAGCAGTCTCCCGACCGGGGGAACCCGAGAGACCCAGTACTTC.

As concerns this clonotype: This clone may be a read error of a much larger clone one base away. The V gene is TRBV7-9, the J gene TRBJ1-1; 7 nucleotides match TRBD1. This CDR3 has 16 amino acids. The junction had 17 bases not matched to a gene; V was cut back by 8 bases and J by 5 bases. Germline V gene data show CDR1 as SEHNR and CDR2 as FQNEAQ (reference sequence). CDR3 region: CASGYTTGSWVTEAFF. The DNA for the CDR3 is TGTGCCAGCGGTTACACGACAGGGTCGTGGGTTACTGAAGCTTTCTTT.

This chain connects TRBV10-2 to TRBJ2-3; 9 bases are shared with TRBD1. V gave up 10 bases and J gave up 4 bases; unmatched junction bases: 9. CDR1 is WSHSY, CDR2 SAAADI, per germline. This CDR3 spans 14 amino acids. The CDR3 coding sequence is TGCGCCACGAAGACAGGGGGTGCGTCAGATACGCAGTATTTT. The encoded protein is CATKTGGASDTQYF.

The V and J genes are TRBV3-1 and TRBJ1-6; D ambiguous. The CDR3 extends over 14 amino acids. Germline V CDR1 and CDR2: LGHDT, YNNKEL (reference sequence). Trimming took 5 bases from V and 0 from J, leaving 5 bases between them. CDR3 sequence: CASSKISYNSPLHF. CDR3 DNA: TGTGCCAGCAGCAAGATCTCCTATAATTCACCCCTCCACTTT. The whole variable domain, remainder taken from reference TRBV3-1 and TRBJ1-6, is DTAVSQTPKYLVTQMGNDKSIKCEQNLGHDTMYWYKQDSKKFLKIMFSYNNKELIINETVPNRFSPKSPDKAHLNLHINSLELGDSAVYFCASSKISYNSPLHFGNGTRLTVT.

The V gene is TRBV15, the J gene TRBJ2-5; D gene ambiguous. V was trimmed by 1 base and J by 13 bases, leaving 16 bases between them. Germline values: CDR1 LNHNV, CDR2 YYDKDF (reference sequence). The CDR3 loop spans 13 amino acids. CDR3 DNA: TGTGCCACCAGCAGAGGCTGGGAAATTGGATCGTACTTC. Amino acids: CATSRGWEIGSYF.

Concerning this clonotype: An end of the junction differs from the germline gene, which may be a read error. CDR3 loop: CASSPRNF. The CDR3 bases are TGCGCCAGCTCTCCCAGGAACTTC. This chain joins TRBV5-1 and TRBJ2-5; D gene ambiguous. Looked up from germline, CDR1 is SGHRS and CDR2 is YFSETQ. CDR3 size: 8 residues. Variable domain in full (rest from reference TRBV5-1 and TRBJ2-5): KAGVTQTPRYLIKTRGQQVTLSCSPISGHRSVSWYQQTPGQGLQFLFEYFSETQRNKGNFPGRFSGRQFSNSRSEMNVSTLELGDSALYLCASSPRNFGPGTRLLVL.

In this sample, this clonotype turned up a few times. This chain connects TRBV24-1 to TRBJ1-5; D is unresolved. Looked up from germline, CDR1 is KGHDR and CDR2 is SFDVKD. Trimming removed 5 bases from V and 6 bases from J, with 13 bases in between. This CDR3 is built from 14 residues. CDR3 loop: CATSGAGDTQPQHF. CDR3 DNA sequence: TGTGCCACCAGTGGTGCCGGCGACACTCAGCCCCAGCATTTT.